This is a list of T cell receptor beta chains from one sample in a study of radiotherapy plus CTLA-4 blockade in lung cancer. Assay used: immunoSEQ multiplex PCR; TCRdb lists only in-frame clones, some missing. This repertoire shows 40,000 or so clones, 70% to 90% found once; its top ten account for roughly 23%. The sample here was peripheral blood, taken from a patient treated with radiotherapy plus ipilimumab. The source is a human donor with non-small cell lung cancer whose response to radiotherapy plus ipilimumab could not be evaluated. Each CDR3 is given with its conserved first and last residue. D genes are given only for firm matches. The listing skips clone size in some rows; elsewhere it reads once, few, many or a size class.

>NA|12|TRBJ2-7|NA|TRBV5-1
CASSLEGNEQYF
TGCGCCAGCAGCTTGGAGGGGAACGAGCAGTACTTC
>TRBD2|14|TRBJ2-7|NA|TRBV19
CATAVARGEYEQYF
TGTGCCACCGCAGTTGCCCGGGGGGAATACGAGCAGTACTTC
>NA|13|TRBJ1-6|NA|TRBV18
CASSPDSNSPLHF
TGTGCCAGCTCACCCGACAGTAATTCACCCCTCCACTTT
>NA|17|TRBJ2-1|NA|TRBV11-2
CASSPHPAGSSYNEQFF
TGTGCCAGCAGTCCCCACCCTGCGGGGAGCTCCTACAATGAGCAGTTCTTC
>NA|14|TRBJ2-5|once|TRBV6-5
CASRSTMTGETQYF
TGTGCCAGCAGGTCGACGATGACTGGGGAGACCCAGTACTTC
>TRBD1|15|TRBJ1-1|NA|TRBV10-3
CAITQGQGGNTEAFF
TGTGCCATCACCCAAGGACAGGGGGGCAACACTGAAGCTTTCTTT
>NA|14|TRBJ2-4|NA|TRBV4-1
CASSQWMTENIQYF
TGCGCCAGCAGCCAGTGGATGACTGAAAACATTCAGTACTTC
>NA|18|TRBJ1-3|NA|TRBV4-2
CASSPHIGSGESGNTIYF
TGTGCCAGCAGCCCACATATCGGATCCGGAGAGTCCGGAAACACCATATATTTT
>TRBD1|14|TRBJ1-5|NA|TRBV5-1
CASSLAGGVQPQHF
TGCGCCAGCAGCTTGGCAGGGGGCGTACAGCCCCAGCATTTT
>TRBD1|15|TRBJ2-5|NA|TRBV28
CASTVGGATQETQYF
TGTGCCAGCACCGTAGGGGGCGCAACCCAAGAGACCCAGTACTTC
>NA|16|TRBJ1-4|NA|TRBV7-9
CASSPYTVGHHEKLFF
TGTGCCAGCAGCCCCTACACCGTGGGGCACCACGAAAAACTGTTTTTT
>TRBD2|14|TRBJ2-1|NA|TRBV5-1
CASSALAGVNEQFF
TGCGCCAGCAGCGCTCTAGCGGGAGTTAATGAGCAGTTCTTC
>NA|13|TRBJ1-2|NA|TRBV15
CATSEGLNYGYTF
TGTGCCACCTCCGAGGGCCTGAACTATGGCTACACCTTC
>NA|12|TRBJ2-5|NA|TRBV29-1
CSVLRGGETQYF
TGCAGCGTTTTAAGGGGTGGAGAGACCCAGTACTTC
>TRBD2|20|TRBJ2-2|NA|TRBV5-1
CASSSSRGPRGGQNTGELFF
TGCGCCAGCAGCTCGTCAAGAGGTCCGCGGGGGGGCCAGAACACCGGGGAGCTGTTTTTT
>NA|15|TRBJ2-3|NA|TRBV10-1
CASSEGVHRVNTQYF
TGCGCCAGCAGTGAAGGTGTCCACCGGGTAAATACGCAGTATTTT
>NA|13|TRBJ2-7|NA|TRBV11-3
CASSSTRSYEQYF
TGTGCCAGCAGCTCCACGCGCTCCTACGAGCAGTACTTC
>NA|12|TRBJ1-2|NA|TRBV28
CASSPLSSGYTF
TGTGCCAGCAGTCCACTTTCGTCTGGCTACACCTTC
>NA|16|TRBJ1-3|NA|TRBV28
CASSQTTANSGNTIYF
TGTGCCAGCAGTCAAACGACAGCTAACTCTGGAAACACCATATATTTT
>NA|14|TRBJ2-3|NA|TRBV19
CASRLGASTDTQYF
TGTGCCAGTAGACTGGGCGCTAGCACAGATACGCAGTATTTT
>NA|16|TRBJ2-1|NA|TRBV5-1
CASSASGVGGSNEQFF
TGCGCCAGCAGCGCCTCGGGGGTAGGTGGATCGAATGAGCAGTTCTTC
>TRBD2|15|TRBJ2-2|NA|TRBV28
CASSGSGSSTGELFF
TGTGCCAGCAGTGGTAGCGGGAGTAGCACCGGGGAGCTGTTTTTT
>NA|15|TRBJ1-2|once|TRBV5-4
CASSQDRGDVYGYTF
TGCGCCAGCAGCCAAGACCGCGGGGACGTCTATGGCTACACCTTC
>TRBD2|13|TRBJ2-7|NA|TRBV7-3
CASSPREGPPRYF
TGTGCCAGCAGCCCAAGGGAGGGTCCTCCCCGGTACTTC
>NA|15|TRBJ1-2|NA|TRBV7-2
CASSPSRDSSYGYTF
TGTGCCAGCAGCCCCTCCAGGGATTCGTCCTATGGCTACACCTTC
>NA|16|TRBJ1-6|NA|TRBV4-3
CASSQAVSSYNSPLHF
TGCGCCAGCAGCCAAGCCGTGAGCTCCTATAATTCACCCCTCCACTTT
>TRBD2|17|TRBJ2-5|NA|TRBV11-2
CASSLPGTSEYQETQYF
TGTGCCAGCAGCTTACCGGGGACTAGCGAATACCAAGAGACCCAGTACTTC
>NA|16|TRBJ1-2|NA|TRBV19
CASSPYGSSILYGYTF
TGTGCCAGTAGTCCCTACGGGTCCTCAATTCTCTATGGCTACACCTTC
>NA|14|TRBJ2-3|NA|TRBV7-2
CASSRDFSTDTQYF
TGTGCCAGCAGCCGGGACTTTAGCACAGATACGCAGTATTTT
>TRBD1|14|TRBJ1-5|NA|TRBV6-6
CASSLGQGDRAQHF
TGTGCCAGCAGTTTGGGACAGGGCGATCGGGCCCAGCATTTT
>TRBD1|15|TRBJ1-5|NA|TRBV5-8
CASSTRTSRGLIQHF
TGTGCCAGCAGCACGCGCACTTCCAGGGGGCTAATCCAGCATTTT
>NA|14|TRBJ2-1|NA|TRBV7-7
CASSFSKLHNEQFF
TGTGCTAGCAGCTTCTCAAAGCTCCACAATGAGCAGTTCTTC
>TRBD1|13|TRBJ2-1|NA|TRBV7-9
CASSGTGVGEQFF
TGTGCCAGCAGCGGGACAGGGGTGGGTGAGCAGTTCTTC
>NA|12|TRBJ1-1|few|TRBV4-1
CASSTGYTEAFF
TGCGCCAGCAGCACAGGGTACACTGAAGCTTTCTTT
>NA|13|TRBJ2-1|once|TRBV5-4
CASSTTVYNEQFF
TGTGCCAGCAGTACCACAGTCTACAATGAGCAGTTCTTC
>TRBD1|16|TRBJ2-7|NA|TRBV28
CASSFGDPGQGAEQYF
TGTGCCAGCAGTTTCGGAGACCCGGGACAGGGAGCCGAGCAGTACTTC
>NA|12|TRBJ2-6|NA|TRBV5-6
CASSLWANVLTF
TGTGCCAGCAGCCTTTGGGCCAACGTCCTGACTTTC
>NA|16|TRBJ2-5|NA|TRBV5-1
CASARFYSGGGETQYF
TGCGCCAGCGCACGGTTTTATTCAGGAGGGGGCGAGACCCAGTACTTC
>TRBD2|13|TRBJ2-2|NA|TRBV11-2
CASSPSGAGELFF
TGTGCCAGCAGCCCTAGCGGGGCCGGGGAGCTGTTTTTT
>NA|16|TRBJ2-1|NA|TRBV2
CASSPRKRPTYNEQFF
TGTGCCAGCAGTCCTCGGAAGCGGCCCACCTACAATGAGCAGTTCTTC